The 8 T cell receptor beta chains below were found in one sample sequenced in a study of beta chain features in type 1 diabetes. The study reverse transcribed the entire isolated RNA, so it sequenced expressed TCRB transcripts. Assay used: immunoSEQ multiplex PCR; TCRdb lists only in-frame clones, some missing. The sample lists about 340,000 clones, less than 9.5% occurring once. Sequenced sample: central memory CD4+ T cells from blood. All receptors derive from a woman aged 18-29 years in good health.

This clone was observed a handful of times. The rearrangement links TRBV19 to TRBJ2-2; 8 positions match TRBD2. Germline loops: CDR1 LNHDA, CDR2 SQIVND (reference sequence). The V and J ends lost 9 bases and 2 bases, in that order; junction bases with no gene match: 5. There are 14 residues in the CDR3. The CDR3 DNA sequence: TGTGCCAGCAAAGCGGGAGTTAACACCGGGGAGCTGTTTTTT. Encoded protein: CASKAGVNTGELFF. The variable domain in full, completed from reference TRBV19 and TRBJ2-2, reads DGGITQSPKYLFRKEGQNVTLSCEQNLNHDAMYWYRQDPGQGLRLIYYSQIVNDFQKGDIAEGYSVSREKKESFPLTVTSAQKNPTAFYLCASKAGVNTGELFFGEGSRLTVL.

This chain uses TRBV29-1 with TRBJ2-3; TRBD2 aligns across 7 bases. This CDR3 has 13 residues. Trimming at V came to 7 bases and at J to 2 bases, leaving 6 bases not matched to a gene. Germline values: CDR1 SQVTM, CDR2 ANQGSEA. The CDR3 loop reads CSGKRDYTDTQYF. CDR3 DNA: TGCAGCGGGAAAAGGGACTACACAGATACGCAGTATTTT.

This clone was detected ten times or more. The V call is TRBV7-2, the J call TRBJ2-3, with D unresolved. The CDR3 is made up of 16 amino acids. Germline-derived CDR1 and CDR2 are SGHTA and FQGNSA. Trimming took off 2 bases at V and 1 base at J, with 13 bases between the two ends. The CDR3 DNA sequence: TGTGCCAGCAGCTTATTGCCCTCGCCAGGCACAGATACGCAGTATTTT. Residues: CASSLLPSPGTDTQYF.

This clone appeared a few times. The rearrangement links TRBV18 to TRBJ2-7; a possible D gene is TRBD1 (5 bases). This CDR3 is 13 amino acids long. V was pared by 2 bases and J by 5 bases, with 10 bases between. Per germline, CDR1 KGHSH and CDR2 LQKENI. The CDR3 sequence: CASSPMGRDEQYF. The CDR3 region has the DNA TGTGCCAGCTCACCAATGGGGCGCGACGAGCAGTACTTC.

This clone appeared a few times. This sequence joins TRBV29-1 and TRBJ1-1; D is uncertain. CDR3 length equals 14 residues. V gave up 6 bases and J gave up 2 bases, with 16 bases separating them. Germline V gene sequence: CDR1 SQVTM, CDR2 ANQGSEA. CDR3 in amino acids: CSVNGGRSNTEAFF. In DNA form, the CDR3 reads TGCAGCGTCAACGGTGGGAGGTCCAACACTGAAGCTTTCTTT.

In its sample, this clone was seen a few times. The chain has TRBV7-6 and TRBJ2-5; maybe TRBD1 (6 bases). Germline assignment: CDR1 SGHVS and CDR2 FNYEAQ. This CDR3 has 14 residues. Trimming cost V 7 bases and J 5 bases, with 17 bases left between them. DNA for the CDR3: TGTGCCAGCATCGCTTTTGGACAGTCGGAGACCCAGTACTTC. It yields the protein CASIAFGQSETQYF.

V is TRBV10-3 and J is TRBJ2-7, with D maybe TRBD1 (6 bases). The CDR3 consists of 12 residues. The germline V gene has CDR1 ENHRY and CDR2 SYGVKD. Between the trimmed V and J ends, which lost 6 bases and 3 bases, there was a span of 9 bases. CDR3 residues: CAIRGTSYEQYF. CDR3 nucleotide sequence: TGTGCCATCAGGGGGACAAGCTACGAGCAGTACTTC.

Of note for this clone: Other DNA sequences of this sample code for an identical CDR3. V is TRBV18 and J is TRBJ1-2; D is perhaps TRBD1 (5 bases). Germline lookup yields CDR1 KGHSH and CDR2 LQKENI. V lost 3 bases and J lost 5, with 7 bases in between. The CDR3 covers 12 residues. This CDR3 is CASSPGAYGYTF. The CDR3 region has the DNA TGTGCCAGCTCACCCGGGGCATATGGCTACACCTTC.